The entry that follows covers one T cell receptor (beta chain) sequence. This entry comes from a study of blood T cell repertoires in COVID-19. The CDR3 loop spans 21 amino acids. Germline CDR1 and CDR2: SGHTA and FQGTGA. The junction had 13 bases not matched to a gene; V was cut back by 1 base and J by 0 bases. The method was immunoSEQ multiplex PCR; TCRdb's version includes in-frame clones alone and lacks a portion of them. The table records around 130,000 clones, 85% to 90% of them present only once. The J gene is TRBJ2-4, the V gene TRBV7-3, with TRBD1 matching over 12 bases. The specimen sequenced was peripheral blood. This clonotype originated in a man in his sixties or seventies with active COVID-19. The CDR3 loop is CASSLSPGTGGLALAKNIQYF. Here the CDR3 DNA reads TGTGCCAGCAGCTTAAGCCCCGGGACAGGGGGCTTGGCCCTAGCCAAAAACATTCAGTACTTC.